This T cell receptor beta chain was documented in a study of human T cells and chemical hapten exposure. This clonotype came up many times. MiXCR was run by TCRdb on the RACE reads, yielding one entry per CDR3 protein. The sample records more than 100,000 distinct CDR3 sequences, about 11% being singletons. The sample's time point: patch test 3, about 24 weeks after DPC sensitization. Treatment given: therapeutic diphenylcyclopropenone sensitization with weekly scalp DPC. Germline loops: CDR1 DFQATT, CDR2 SNEGSKA (reference sequence). The J segment lost 7 bases and the V segment lost 6 bases, leaving 9 bases of the junction unmatched. The CDR3 runs 12 residues.

The source of this sequence is a woman between 50 and 59 years old with alopecia areata. Some clones in this sample may be carry-over from other donors' samples. V usage is TRBV20-1 and J usage is TRBJ2-7, with 7 bases that match TRBD2. The sequencing here drew on whole blood, taken in connection with sensitization to the hapten diphenylcyclopropenone (DPC). The CDR3 here is CSAKRGGGEQYF. CDR3 nucleotide sequence: TGCAGTGCCAAACGCGGGGGAGGGGAGCAGTACTTC.